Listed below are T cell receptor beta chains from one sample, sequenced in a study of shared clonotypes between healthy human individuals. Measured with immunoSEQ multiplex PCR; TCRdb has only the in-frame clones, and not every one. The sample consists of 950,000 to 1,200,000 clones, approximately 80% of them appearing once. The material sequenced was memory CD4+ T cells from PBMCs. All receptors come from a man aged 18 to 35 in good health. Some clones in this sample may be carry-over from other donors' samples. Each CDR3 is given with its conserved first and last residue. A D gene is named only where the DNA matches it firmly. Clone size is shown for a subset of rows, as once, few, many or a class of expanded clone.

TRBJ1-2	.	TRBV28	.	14	CASSSGQPLYGYTF	TGTGCCAGCAGCTCGGGACAACCTCTGTATGGCTACACCTTC
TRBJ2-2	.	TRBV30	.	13	CAWSVYEAGELFF	TGTGCCTGGAGTGTATATGAGGCCGGGGAGCTGTTTTTT
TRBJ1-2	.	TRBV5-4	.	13	CASSLGGNYGYTF	TGTGCCAGCAGCTTGGGGGGGAACTATGGCTACACCTTC
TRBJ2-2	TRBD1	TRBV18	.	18	CASSPRPPGGLNTGELFF	TGTGCCAGCTCACCAAGGCCCCCAGGGGGCCTGAACACCGGGGAGCTGTTTTTT
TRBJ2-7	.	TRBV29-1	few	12	CSAQGGVHEQYF	TGCAGCGCCCAGGGGGGAGTGCACGAGCAGTACTTC
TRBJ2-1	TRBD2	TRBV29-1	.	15	CSVETPGLAYNEQFF	TGCAGCGTTGAAACCCCGGGACTAGCCTACAATGAGCAGTTCTTC
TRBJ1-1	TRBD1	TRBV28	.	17	CASSAPGQGLMNTEAFF	TGTGCCAGCAGTGCCCCGGGACAGGGGCTAATGAACACTGAAGCTTTCTTT
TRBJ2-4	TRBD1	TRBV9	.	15	CASSAQTGEIDIQYF	TGTGCCAGCAGCGCTCAGACAGGGGAGATAGACATTCAGTACTTC
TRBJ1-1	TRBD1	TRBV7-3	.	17	CASSFTGGQGAQTEAFF	TGTGCCAGCAGTTTTACAGGCGGACAGGGGGCGCAGACTGAAGCTTTCTTT
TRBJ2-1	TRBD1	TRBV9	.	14	CASSVEDRGLEQFF	TGTGCCAGCAGCGTAGAGGACAGGGGGTTGGAGCAGTTCTTC
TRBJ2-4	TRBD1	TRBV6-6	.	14	CASSTRDRKNIQYF	TGTGCCAGCAGTACCCGGGACAGAAAAAACATTCAGTACTTC
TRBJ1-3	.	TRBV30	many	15	CAWSARGASGNTIYF	TGTGCCTGGAGTGCCAGGGGAGCCTCTGGAAACACCATATATTTT
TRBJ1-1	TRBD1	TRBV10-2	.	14	CASSRQGMNTEAFF	TGCGCCAGCAGTAGACAGGGGATGAACACTGAAGCTTTCTTT
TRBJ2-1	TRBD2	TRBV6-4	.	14	CASSDGSGSGEQFF	TGTGCCAGCAGTGACGGGAGCGGGAGCGGGGAGCAGTTCTTC
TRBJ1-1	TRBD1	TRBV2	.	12	CASRDRGTEAFF	TGTGCCAGCAGGGACAGGGGGACTGAAGCTTTCTTT
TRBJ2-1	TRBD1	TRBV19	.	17	CASSILTLGQGVHEQFF	TGTGCCAGTAGTATCCTAACCCTGGGACAGGGTGTCCATGAGCAGTTCTTC
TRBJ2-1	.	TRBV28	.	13	CASSFADSDSQFF	TGTGCCAGCAGTTTCGCGGACTCCGATTCGCAGTTCTTC
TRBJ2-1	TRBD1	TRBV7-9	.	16	CASSSYRDRGVNEQFF	TGTGCCAGCAGCTCGTACCGGGACAGGGGTGTCAATGAGCAGTTCTTC
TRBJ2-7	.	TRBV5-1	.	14	CASSLIVSSYEQYF	TGCGCCAGCAGCTTGATAGTTTCCTCCTACGAGCAGTACTTC
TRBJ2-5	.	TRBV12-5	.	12	CASGSPGETQYF	TGTGCTAGTGGTTCGCCGGGGGAGACCCAGTACTTC
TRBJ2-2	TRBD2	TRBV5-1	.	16	CASSQTSGANTGELFF	TGCGCCAGCAGTCAAACTAGCGGGGCGAACACCGGGGAGCTGTTTTTT
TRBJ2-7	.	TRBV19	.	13	CASSRDISYEQYF	TGTGCCAGTTCCCGGGACATCTCCTACGAGCAGTACTTC
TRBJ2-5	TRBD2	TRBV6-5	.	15	CASSPGLAFQETQYF	TGTGCCAGCAGCCCGGGACTAGCCTTCCAAGAGACCCAGTACTTC
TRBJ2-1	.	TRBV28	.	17	CASSSQGRKSTGNEQFF	TGTGCCAGCAGCTCCCAAGGTCGAAAATCCACTGGGAATGAGCAGTTCTTC
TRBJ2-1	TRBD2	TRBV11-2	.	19	CASSLDSISGRRSYNEQFF	TGTGCCAGCAGCTTAGATAGCATCAGCGGGAGAAGGTCTTACAATGAGCAGTTCTTC
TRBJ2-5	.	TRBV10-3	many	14	CAGAPHRDGETQYF	TGTGCCGGCGCCCCCCACCGGGACGGAGAGACCCAGTACTTC
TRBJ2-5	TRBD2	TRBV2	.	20	CASSGRLGYGGMAGEETQYF	TGTGCCAGCAGTGGTCGACTTGGATACGGCGGGATGGCGGGAGAGGAGACCCAGTACTTC
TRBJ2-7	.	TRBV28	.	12	CATATTRGKQYF	TGTGCCACTGCAACGACCCGCGGCAAGCAGTACTTC
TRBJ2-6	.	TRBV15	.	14	CATSRAGGANVLTF	TGTGCCACCAGCAGAGCAGGGGGGGCCAACGTCCTGACTTTC
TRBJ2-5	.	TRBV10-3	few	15	CAISEGLLSPGTQYF	TGTGCCATCAGTGAAGGTCTGTTATCCCCGGGGACCCAGTACTTC
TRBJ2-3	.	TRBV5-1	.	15	CASSLDGQSTDTQYF	TGCGCCAGCAGCTTGGACGGGCAAAGCACAGATACGCAGTATTTT
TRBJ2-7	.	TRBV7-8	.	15	CASSLAAGQLYEQYF	TGTGCCAGCAGCTTAGCAGCGGGACAATTGTACGAGCAGTACTTC
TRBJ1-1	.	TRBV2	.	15	CASSSVGAWDTEAFF	TGTGCCAGCTCCAGTGTAGGGGCTTGGGACACTGAAGCTTTCTTT
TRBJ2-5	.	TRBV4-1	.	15	CASSRLPTAQETQYF	TGCGCCAGCAGCCGTCTCCCGACGGCCCAAGAGACCCAGTACTTC
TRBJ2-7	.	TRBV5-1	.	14	CASSSRAGSYEQYF	TGCGCCAGCAGCTCCAGGGCTGGCTCCTACGAGCAGTACTTC